This T cell receptor (beta chain) comes out of a study of cytomegalovirus exposure and HLA in healthy donors. In this sample, this clone turned up a few times. PCR employed 60 Vbeta and 13 Jbeta primers. In the study's own analysis: Approximately 80 million unique TCR beta chains, roughly 11 million of them shared, were counted by a later analysis. Measured with immunoSEQ multiplex PCR; TCRdb has only the in-frame clones, and not every one. V, J and clone size are those of that table, while D and trimming were read from the DNA. Of around 95,000 clones listed, 65% to 80% are singletons. V dropped 4 bases and J dropped 6; count of bases not matched to a gene: 3. The CDR3 has 12 amino acids.

Sequencing input: PBMCs. This clonotype was sampled from a man in his thirties or forties in good health and CMV-seropositive. V usage is TRBV6-7 and J usage is TRBJ2-7; 7 bases are shared with TRBD1. TRBV6-7 belongs to the ORF category, with a function that is uncertain. The CDR3 reads CASSSTGPEQYF. CDR3 nucleotide sequence: TGTGCCAGCAGTTCGACAGGGCCCGAGCAGTACTTC.